This T cell receptor (beta chain) was captured in a study of identifying expanded T cells in peripheral blood. There are 12 residues in the CDR3. V was pared by 6 bases and J by 4 bases, with 9 bases between. The germline gives CDR1 SNHLY, CDR2 FYNNEI. Assay used: immunoSEQ multiplex PCR; TCRdb lists only in-frame clones, some missing. The table lists 81,000 or so clones, 84% of them singletons. The sequence was collected from a person between 18 and 69 years old in good health. The V gene is TRBV2, the J gene TRBJ1-2; D uncertain. Input material: blood. CDR3 loop: CASRGTLYGYTF. In DNA form, the CDR3 reads TGTGCCAGCAGGGGTACCCTCTATGGCTACACCTTC.